This T cell receptor beta chain derives from a study of tumor and adjacent non-tumor tissue in lung cancer. Study results and limitations: Tumor tissue had significantly higher TCR diversity than normal lung.

TCRbeta libraries were built with three rounds of nested PCR, modified from ARM-PCR. TCRdb re-derived calls from the multiplex PCR reads in MiXCR, one entry per CDR3 protein. This table holds under 250,000 distinct CDR3 sequences, approximately 74% found once. RNA was extracted from bulk tissue without any cell sorting. V lost 4 bases and J 2 bases, leaving 12 bases between the germline ends. The CDR3 is made up of 14 amino acids. Germline values: CDR1 SGHNT, CDR2 YYREEE (reference sequence). This clonotype was observed a handful of times. Its matching antigen is unknown. The V and J genes are TRBV5-4 and TRBJ2-5, with D perhaps TRBD1 (6 bases). The sequencing sample was made of lung tumor tissue. The sequence derives from a man aged 60 to 75 with non-small cell lung cancer. The CDR3 DNA is TGTGCCAGCAGCACCGGACAGAAGCAAGAGACCCAGTACTTC. Protein sequence: CASSTGQKQETQYF.